This paragraph reports one TCR beta chain. What it recognizes is unknown. The primer mix had 60 Vbeta and 13 Jbeta primers. Measured with immunoSEQ multiplex PCR; TCRdb has only the in-frame clones, and not every one. This sample carries 150,000 to 200,000 clones, under 80% of them seen once, and the ten largest clones take roughly an eighth. The sample is drawn from a study of cytomegalovirus exposure and HLA in healthy donors. Study-level points and caveats: Differences between HLA loci emerged in a later analysis of TCR association rates, with DRB1 most and HLA-C fewest.

Sequencing input: PBMCs. The receptor's source is a woman aged 50 to 60 in good health and CMV-seropositive.

The CDR3 is CATSRPLDWQKLFF. The CDR3 region has the DNA TGTGCCACCAGCAGACCCTTGGACTGGCAAAAACTGTTTTTT. The chain is built from TRBV15 and TRBJ1-4; D is unresolved. Germline V gene data show CDR1 as LNHNV and CDR2 as YYDKDF (reference sequence). The V end was cut by 2 bases, the J end by 9 bases, with 13 bases between. The CDR3 covers 14 residues.